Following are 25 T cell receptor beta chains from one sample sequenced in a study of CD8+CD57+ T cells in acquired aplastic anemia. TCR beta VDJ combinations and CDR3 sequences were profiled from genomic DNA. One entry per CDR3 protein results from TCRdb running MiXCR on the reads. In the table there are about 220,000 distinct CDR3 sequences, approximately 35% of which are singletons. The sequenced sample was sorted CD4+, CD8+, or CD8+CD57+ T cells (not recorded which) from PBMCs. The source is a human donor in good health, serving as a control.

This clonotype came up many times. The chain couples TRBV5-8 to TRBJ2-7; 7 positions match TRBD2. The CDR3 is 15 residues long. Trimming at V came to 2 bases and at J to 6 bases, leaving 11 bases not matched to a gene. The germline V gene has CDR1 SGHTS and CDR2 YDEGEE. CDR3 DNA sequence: TGTGCCAGCAGCTTAACCGGGACTACCGCGGGCGAGCAGTACTTC. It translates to CASSLTGTTAGEQYF.

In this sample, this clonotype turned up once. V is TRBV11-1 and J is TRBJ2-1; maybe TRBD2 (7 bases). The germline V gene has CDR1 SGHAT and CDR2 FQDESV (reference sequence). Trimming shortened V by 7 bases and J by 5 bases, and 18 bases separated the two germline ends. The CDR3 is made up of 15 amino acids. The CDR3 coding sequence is TGTGCCAGCAACTCTTCGGGGGGCGCGAACAATGAGCAGTTCTTC. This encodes CASNSSGGANNEQFF.

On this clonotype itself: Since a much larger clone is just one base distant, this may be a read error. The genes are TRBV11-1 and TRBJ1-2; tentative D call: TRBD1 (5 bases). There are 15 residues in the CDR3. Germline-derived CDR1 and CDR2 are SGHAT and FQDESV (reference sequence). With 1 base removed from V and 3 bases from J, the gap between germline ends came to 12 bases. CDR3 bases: TGTGCCAGCAGCTTAGACCGGACAAGGTACTATGGCTACACCTTC. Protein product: CASSLDRTRYYGYTF.

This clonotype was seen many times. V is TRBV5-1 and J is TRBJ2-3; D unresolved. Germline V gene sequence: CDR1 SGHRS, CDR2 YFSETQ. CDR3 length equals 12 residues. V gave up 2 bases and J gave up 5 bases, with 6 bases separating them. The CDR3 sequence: CASSFDLDTQYF. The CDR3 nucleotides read TGCGCCAGCAGCTTCGACTTAGATACGCAGTATTTT. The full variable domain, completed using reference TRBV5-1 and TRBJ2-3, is KAGVTQTPRYLIKTRGQQVTLSCSPISGHRSVSWYQQTPGQGLQFLFEYFSETQRNKGNFPGRFSGRQFSNSRSEMNVSTLELGDSALYLCASSFDLDTQYFGPGTRLTVL.

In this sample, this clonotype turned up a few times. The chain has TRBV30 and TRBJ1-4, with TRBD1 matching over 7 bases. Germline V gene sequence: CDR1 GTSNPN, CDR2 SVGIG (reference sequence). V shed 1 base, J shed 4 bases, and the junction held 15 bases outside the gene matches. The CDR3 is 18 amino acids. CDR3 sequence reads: CAWSEQGWKSSGNEKLFF. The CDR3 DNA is TGTGCCTGGAGTGAACAGGGGTGGAAAAGTAGCGGTAATGAAAAACTGTTTTTT.

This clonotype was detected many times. CDR3 residues: CASSTLLEAFF. The CDR3 region has the DNA TGTGCCAGCAGCACACTCCTTGAAGCTTTCTTT. The chain employs TRBV12-3 or TRBV12-4 and TRBJ1-1; the D is unclear. Between the trimmed V and J ends, which lost 6 bases and 7 bases, there was a span of 9 bases. The CDR3 length is 11 residues.

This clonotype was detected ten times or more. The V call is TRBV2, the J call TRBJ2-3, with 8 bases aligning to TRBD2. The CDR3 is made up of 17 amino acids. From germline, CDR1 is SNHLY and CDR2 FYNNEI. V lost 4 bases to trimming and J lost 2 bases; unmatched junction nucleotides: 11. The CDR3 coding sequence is TGTGCCAGCAGTGCCATTACGCTTAGCGGGACCACAGATACGCAGTATTTT. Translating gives CASSAITLSGTTDTQYF.

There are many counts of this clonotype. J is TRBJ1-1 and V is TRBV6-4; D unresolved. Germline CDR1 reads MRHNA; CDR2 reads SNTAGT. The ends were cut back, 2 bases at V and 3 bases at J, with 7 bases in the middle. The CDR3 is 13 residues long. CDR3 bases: TGTGCCAGCAGTGACAGGGAGGACACTGAAGCTTTCTTT. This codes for CASSDREDTEAFF.

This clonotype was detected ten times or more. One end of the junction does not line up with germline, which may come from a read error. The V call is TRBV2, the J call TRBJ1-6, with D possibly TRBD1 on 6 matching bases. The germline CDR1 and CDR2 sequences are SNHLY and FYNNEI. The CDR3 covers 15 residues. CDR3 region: CASRGAGAYSSPLHF. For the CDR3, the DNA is TGTGCCAGCCGGGGCGCGGGGGCTTATAGTTCACCCCTCCACTTT.

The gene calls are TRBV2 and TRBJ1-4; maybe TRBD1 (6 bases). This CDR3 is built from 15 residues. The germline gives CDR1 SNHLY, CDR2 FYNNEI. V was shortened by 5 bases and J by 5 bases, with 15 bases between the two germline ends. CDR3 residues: CASSSKDRRNEKLFF. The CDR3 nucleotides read TGTGCCAGCAGTTCAAAGGACAGACGAAATGAAAAACTGTTTTTT.

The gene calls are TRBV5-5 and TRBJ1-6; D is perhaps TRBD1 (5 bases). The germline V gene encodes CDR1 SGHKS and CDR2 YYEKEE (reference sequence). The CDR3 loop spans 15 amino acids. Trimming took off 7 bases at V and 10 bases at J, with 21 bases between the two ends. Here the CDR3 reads CASSLYGGTNSPLHF. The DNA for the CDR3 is TGTGCCAGCTCCTTATATGGGGGAACGAACTCACCCCTCCACTTT.

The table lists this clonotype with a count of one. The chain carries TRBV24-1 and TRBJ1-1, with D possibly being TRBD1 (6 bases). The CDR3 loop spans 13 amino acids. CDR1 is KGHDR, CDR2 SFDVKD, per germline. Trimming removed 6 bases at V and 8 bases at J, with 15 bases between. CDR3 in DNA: TGTGCCACCAGTACCGGACAGCCCGGGGAAGCTTTCTTT. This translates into CATSTGQPGEAFF.

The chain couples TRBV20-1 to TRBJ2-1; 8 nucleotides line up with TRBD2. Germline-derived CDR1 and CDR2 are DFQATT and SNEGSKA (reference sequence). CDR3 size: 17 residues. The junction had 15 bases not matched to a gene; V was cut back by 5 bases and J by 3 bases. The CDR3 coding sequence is TGCAGTGCTCCCAAGCACCCCCCCAGCGGGGGCTACAATGAGCAGTTCTTC. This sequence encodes CSAPKHPPSGGYNEQFF.

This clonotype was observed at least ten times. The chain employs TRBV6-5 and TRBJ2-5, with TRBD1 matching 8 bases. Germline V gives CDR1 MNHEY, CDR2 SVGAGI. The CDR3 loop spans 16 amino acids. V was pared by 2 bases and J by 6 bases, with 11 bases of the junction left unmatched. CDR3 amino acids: CASSYGRGRFSKTQYF. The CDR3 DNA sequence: TGTGCCAGCAGTTACGGCAGGGGGCGATTTTCTAAGACCCAGTACTTC.

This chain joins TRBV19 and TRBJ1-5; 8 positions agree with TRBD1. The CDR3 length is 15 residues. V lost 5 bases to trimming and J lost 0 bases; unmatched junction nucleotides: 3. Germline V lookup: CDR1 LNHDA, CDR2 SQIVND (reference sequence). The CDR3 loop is CASSVDRDSNQPQHF. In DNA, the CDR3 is TGTGCCAGTAGTGTGGACAGGGATAGCAATCAGCCCCAGCATTTT.

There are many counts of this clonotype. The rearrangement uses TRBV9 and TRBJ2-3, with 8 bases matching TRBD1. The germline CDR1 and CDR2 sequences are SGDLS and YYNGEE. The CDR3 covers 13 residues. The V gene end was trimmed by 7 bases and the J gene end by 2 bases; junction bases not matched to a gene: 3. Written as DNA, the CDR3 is TGTGCCAGCGGACAGGGAAACACAGATACGCAGTATTTT. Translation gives CASGQGNTDTQYF.

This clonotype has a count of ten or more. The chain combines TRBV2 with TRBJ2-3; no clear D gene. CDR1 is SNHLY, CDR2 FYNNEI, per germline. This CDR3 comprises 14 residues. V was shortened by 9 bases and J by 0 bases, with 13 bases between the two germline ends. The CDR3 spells CASQVVRSTDTQYF. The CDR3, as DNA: TGTGCCAGTCAGGTTGTACGTAGCACAGATACGCAGTATTTT. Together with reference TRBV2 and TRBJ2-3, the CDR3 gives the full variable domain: EPEVTQTPSHQVTQMGQEVILRCVPISNHLYFYWYRQILGQKVEFLVSFYNNEISEKSEIFDDQFSVERPDGSNFTLKIRSTKLEDSAMYFCASQVVRSTDTQYFGPGTRLTVL.

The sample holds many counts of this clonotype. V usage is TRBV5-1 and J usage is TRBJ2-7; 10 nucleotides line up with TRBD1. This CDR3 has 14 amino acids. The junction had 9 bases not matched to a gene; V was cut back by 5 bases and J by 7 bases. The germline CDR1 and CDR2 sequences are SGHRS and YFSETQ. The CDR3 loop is CASRAGTGAGEQYF. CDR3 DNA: TGCGCCAGCAGGGCCGGGACAGGGGCTGGGGAGCAGTACTTC.

CDR3 DNA: TGCAGTGCTAGAGAACAGGGAGCCAAAAACATTCAGTACTTC. It translates to CSAREQGAKNIQYF. V is TRBV20-1 and J is TRBJ2-4; tentatively, D is TRBD1 (6 bases). Germline CDR1 DFQATT, CDR2 SNEGSKA (reference sequence). Trimming removed 0 bases at V and 0 bases at J, with 6 bases between. The CDR3 totals 14 residues.

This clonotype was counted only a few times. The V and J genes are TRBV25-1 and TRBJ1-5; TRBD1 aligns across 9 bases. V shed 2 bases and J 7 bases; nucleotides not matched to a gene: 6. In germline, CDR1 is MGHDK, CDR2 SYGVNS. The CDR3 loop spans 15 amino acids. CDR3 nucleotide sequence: TGTGCCAGCAGTGAAGGGGACAGGGTAGGACAGCCCCAGCATTTT. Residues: CASSEGDRVGQPQHF. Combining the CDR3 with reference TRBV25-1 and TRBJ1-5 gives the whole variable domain EADIYQTPRYLVIGTGKKITLECSQTMGHDKMYWYQQDPGMELHLIHYSYGVNSTEKGDLSSESTVSRIRTEHFPLTLESARPSHTSQYLCASSEGDRVGQPQHFGDGTRLSIL.

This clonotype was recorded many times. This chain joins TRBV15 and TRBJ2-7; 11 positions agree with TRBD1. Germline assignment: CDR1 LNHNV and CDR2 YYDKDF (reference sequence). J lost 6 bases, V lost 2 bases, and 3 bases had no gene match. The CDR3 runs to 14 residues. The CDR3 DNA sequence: TGTGCCACCAGCAGAAAGGGACAGGGGGGCGAGCAGTACTTC. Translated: CATSRKGQGGEQYF.

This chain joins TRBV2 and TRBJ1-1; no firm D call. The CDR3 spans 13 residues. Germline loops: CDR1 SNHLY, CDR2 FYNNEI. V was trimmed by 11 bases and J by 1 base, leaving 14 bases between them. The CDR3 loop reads CAYQGPGNTEAFF. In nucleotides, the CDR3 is TGTGCCTATCAAGGGCCGGGGAACACTGAAGCTTTCTTT.

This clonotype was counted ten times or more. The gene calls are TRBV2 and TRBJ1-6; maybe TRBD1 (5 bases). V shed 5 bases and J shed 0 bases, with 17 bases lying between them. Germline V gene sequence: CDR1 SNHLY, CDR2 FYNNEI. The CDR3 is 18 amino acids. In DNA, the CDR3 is TGTGCCAGCAGTTATGGAAGGGGCCTAAGCTCCTATAATTCACCCCTCCACTTT. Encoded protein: CASSYGRGLSSYNSPLHF.

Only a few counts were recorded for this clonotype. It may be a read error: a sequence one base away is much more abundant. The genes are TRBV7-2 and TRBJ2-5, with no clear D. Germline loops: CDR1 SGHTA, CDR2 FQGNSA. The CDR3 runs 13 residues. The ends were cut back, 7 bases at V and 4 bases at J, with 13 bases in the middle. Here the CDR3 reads CASTPPWGETQYF. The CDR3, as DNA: TGTGCCAGCACCCCACCTTGGGGAGAGACCCAGTACTTC. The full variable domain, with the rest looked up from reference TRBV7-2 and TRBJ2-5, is GAGVSQSPSNKVTEKGKDVELRCDPISGHTALYWYRQSLGQGLEFLIYFQGNSAPDKSGLPSDRFSAERTGGSVSTLTIQRTQQEDSAVYLCASTPPWGETQYFGPGTRLLVL.

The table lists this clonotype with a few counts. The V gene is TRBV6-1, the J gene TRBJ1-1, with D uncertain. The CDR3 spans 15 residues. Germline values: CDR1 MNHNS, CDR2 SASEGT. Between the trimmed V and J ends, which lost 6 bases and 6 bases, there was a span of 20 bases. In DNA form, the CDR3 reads TGTGCCAGCAGGGCCCCCGGGGTCGATGGCGCTGAAGCTTTCTTT. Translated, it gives CASRAPGVDGAEAFF.